Listed here are 3 T cell receptor beta chains from one sample, sequenced in a study of blood T cells in healthy people across ages. A sample-barcoded 5' primer and a J-beta primer mix were used in a second PCR of about 7 to 12 cycles. TCRdb passed the 5' RACE reads through MiXCR, listing each CDR3 protein once. The sample contains some 690,000 distinct CDR3 sequences, around a fifth of which appear only once. The sample was blood. The receptors derive from a man aged 65 to 85 in good health.

J is TRBJ1-3 and V is TRBV10-3; weak D call: TRBD1 (5 bases). From germline, CDR1 is ENHRY and CDR2 SYGVKD. The CDR3 is made up of 15 amino acids. V was cut by 4 bases and J by 0 bases, with 10 bases left in between. The CDR3 protein is CAISAGTDSGNTIYF. The CDR3 coding sequence is TGTGCCATCAGTGCCGGGACCGACTCTGGAAACACCATATATTTT.

This chain uses TRBV20-1 with TRBJ2-7, with D perhaps TRBD2 (5 bases). The DNA end is more similar to TRBJ2-1, so the J call may be wrong. Germline V CDR1 and CDR2: DFQATT, SNEGSKA (reference sequence). The CDR3 has 15 amino acids. CDR3 sequence: CSAEESDPGIYEQFF. DNA for the CDR3: TGCAGTGCTGAAGAGTCCGACCCGGGGATCTATGAGCAGTTCTTC.

This clonotype was observed a few times. The chain has TRBV5-1 and TRBJ2-1; the match to TRBD2 covers 10 bases. The germline gives CDR1 SGHRS, CDR2 YFSETQ. The CDR3 loop spans 16 amino acids. V lost 0 bases to trimming and J lost 6 bases; unmatched junction nucleotides: 6. The CDR3 loop is CASSLERAGGANEQFF. CDR3 DNA sequence: TGCGCCAGCAGCTTGGAGCGAGCGGGAGGGGCCAATGAGCAGTTCTTC.